The 32 T cell receptor beta chains below come from one sample, sequenced in a study of shared clonotypes between healthy human individuals. TCRdb's table, derived via immunoSEQ multiplex PCR, lists solely in-frame clones and lacks some. The sample lists 800,000 to 950,000 clones; just over 95% were seen once. Cells designated naive CD8 were CD45RO-negative and were positively selected for CCR7, with terminally differentiated effector memory CD45RA+ cells excluded. Sequences were obtained from naive CD8+ T cells sorted from blood. The receptors here all came from a man aged 25 to 40 in good health.

The rearrangement links TRBV7-9 to TRBJ2-3; D perhaps matches TRBD1 (6 bases). V lost 2 bases and J lost 0, with 9 bases in between. Germline V gene lookup returns CDR1 SEHNR and CDR2 FQNEAQ (reference sequence). The length of the CDR3 is 15 residues. CDR3 region: CASSLNGGSTDTQYF. The CDR3 nucleotides read TGTGCCAGCAGCTTAAATGGGGGCAGCACAGATACGCAGTATTTT.

This chain connects TRBV2 to TRBJ2-3; 8 bases agree with TRBD1. V lost 11 bases and J lost 8; bases outside the gene matches: 3. The germline gives CDR1 SNHLY, CDR2 FYNNEI. CDR3 length: 10 amino acids. CDR3: CAGQGRTQYF. The DNA for the CDR3 is TGTGCCGGACAGGGCCGTACGCAGTATTTT.

The chain is built from TRBV7-6 and TRBJ2-7; the D gene is possibly TRBD2 (6 bases). This CDR3 is 13 amino acids long. Trimming shortened V by 8 bases and J by 1 base, and 12 bases separated the two germline ends. From germline, CDR1 is SGHVS and CDR2 FNYEAQ. The CDR3: CASSRGTSYEQYF. The CDR3 coding sequence is TGTGCCAGCTCACGGGGGACGTCCTACGAGCAGTACTTC.

J is TRBJ1-1 and V is TRBV29-1, with 11 bases matching TRBD1. The germline CDR1 and CDR2 sequences are SQVTM and ANQGSEA. This CDR3 is built from 13 residues. V lost 6 bases, J lost 3 bases, and 3 bases stayed unmatched. CDR3 sequence reads: CSVLDRGHTEAFF. In DNA, the CDR3 is TGCAGCGTCTTGGACAGGGGGCACACTGAAGCTTTCTTT.

The J gene is TRBJ2-1, the V gene TRBV2; D perhaps matches TRBD2 (5 bases). Trimming stripped 3 bases from V and 6 bases from J, with 12 bases between. The V gene's germline CDR1 is SNHLY and CDR2 FYNNEI. This CDR3 is 14 amino acids long. The CDR3 DNA reads as TGTGCCAGCAGTGACACCGGACTGATCAATGAGCAGTTCTTC. Its translation: CASSDTGLINEQFF.

The chain couples TRBV27 to TRBJ2-7; 10 bases fit TRBD2. Per germline, CDR1 MNHEY and CDR2 SMNVEV (reference sequence). The V and J ends lost 7 bases and 4 bases, in that order; junction bases with no gene match: 16. There are 17 residues in the CDR3. CDR3 sequence reads: CASTPLAGAKGAYEQYF. CDR3 sequence (DNA): TGTGCCAGCACCCCCCTAGCGGGAGCAAAGGGTGCTTACGAGCAGTACTTC.

This chain links TRBV29-1 with TRBJ2-1; D perhaps matches TRBD2 (5 bases). V lost 8 bases and J lost 5, with 16 bases in between. This CDR3 comprises 13 residues. Germline V gives CDR1 SQVTM, CDR2 ANQGSEA. In DNA form, the CDR3 reads TGCAGCATCCGGGAACCATCCCACAATGAGCAGTTCTTC. Protein product: CSIREPSHNEQFF.

This chain joins TRBV18 and TRBJ1-4; possible D gene TRBD1, 5 bases. The germline V gene has CDR1 KGHSH and CDR2 LQKENI. This CDR3 contains 15 residues. With 3 bases removed from V and 8 bases from J, the gap between germline ends came to 16 bases. The CDR3, as DNA: TGTGCCAGCTCACCCCCGGGACCTGTTGGGGAAAAACTGTTTTTT. This gives the protein CASSPPGPVGEKLFF.

This clone has only one observation. The chain joins TRBV7-6 to TRBJ2-7; D remains ambiguous. V was shortened by 5 bases and J by 5 bases, with 25 bases between the two germline ends. The length of the CDR3 is 17 residues. Per germline, CDR1 SGHVS and CDR2 FNYEAQ. The CDR3 DNA sequence: TGTGCCAGCAGCCTCCCCGCCCTCGCTAAGGACGGCGACGAGCAGTACTTC. Amino acids: CASSLPALAKDGDEQYF.

The rearrangement joins TRBV28 to TRBJ2-5; TRBD2 agrees at 11 bases. This CDR3 contains 18 residues. The ends lost 5 bases at V and 5 bases at J; junction bases unmatched: 16. Germline CDR1 reads MDHEN; CDR2 reads SYDVKM. The DNA for the CDR3 is TGTGCCAGCAGTCTAAACTTCCTTAGCGGGAGGGCCTGGGAGACCCAGTACTTC. Amino acids: CASSLNFLSGRAWETQYF.

The rearrangement links TRBV27 to TRBJ2-3, with TRBD2 as a possible D gene (6 bases). The CDR3 totals 16 residues. Germline CDR1 MNHEY, CDR2 SMNVEV (reference sequence). V was cut by 5 bases and J by 2 bases, with 17 bases left in between. In DNA, the CDR3 is TGTGCCAGCAGTCCCCCAGGAGGGACCCCCACAGATACGCAGTATTTT. Translated: CASSPPGGTPTDTQYF.

This chain uses TRBV7-6 with TRBJ2-1; 7 bases are shared with TRBD1. The J segment lost 5 bases and the V segment lost 3 bases, leaving 4 bases of the junction unmatched. Germline-derived CDR1 and CDR2 are SGHVS and FNYEAQ. The CDR3 is 14 residues long. DNA for the CDR3: TGTGCCAGCAGCTTTAGAACAGGGGACAATGAGCAGTTCTTC. This sequence encodes CASSFRTGDNEQFF.

The chain employs TRBV4-2 and TRBJ2-7; TRBD2 is a possible D gene (6 bases). The CDR3 contains 16 residues. Trimming took off 0 bases at V and 1 base at J, with 13 bases between the two ends. CDR1 is LGHNA, CDR2 YNFKEQ, per germline. For the CDR3, the DNA is TGTGCCAGCAGCCAAGAGGCCGGGAGCCGATCCTACGAGCAGTACTTC. Translation gives CASSQEAGSRSYEQYF.

This chain joins TRBV9 and TRBJ1-4, with no clear D. The CDR3 covers 12 residues. Trimming pared 3 bases from V and 7 bases from J, leaving 7 bases between. Germline loops: CDR1 SGDLS, CDR2 YYNGEE. CDR3 in DNA: TGTGCCAGCAGCGATTATCGTGAAAAACTGTTTTTT. Protein: CASSDYREKLFF.

The rearrangement joins TRBV9 to TRBJ2-1, with 13 bases aligning to TRBD2. The CDR3 loop spans 15 amino acids. V lost 4 bases to trimming and J lost 8 bases; unmatched junction nucleotides: 6. Germline V gene lookup returns CDR1 SGDLS and CDR2 YYNGEE. As DNA, the CDR3 is TGTGCCAGCAGCCCACGGACTAGCGGGAGCCATGAGCAGTTCTTC. Translated: CASSPRTSGSHEQFF.

This clone was seen just once. The chain combines TRBV29-1 with TRBJ2-1; tentative D call: TRBD2 (5 bases). This CDR3 spans 13 amino acids. Per germline, CDR1 SQVTM and CDR2 ANQGSEA. The V end was cut by 3 bases, the J end by 4 bases, with 10 bases between. The CDR3 DNA reads as TGCAGCGTTGAGCCCGGGAAGTACAATGAGCAGTTCTTC. The encoded protein is CSVEPGKYNEQFF.

The J gene is TRBJ2-2, the V gene TRBV7-8, with 9 bases matching TRBD1. This CDR3 region has 18 residues. CDR1 is SGHVS and CDR2 is FQNEAQ in the germline V gene. V was pared by 3 bases and J by 0 bases, with 8 bases of the junction left unmatched. The CDR3 here is CASSFIPGTGSNTGELFF. CDR3 bases: TGTGCCAGCAGCTTCATCCCCGGGACAGGGTCGAACACCGGGGAGCTGTTTTTT. The full variable domain, rest sourced from reference TRBV7-8 and TRBJ2-2, is GAGVSQSPRYKVAKRGQDVALRCDPISGHVSLFWYQQALGQGPEFLTYFQNEAQLDKSGLPSDRFFAERPEGSVSTLKIQRTQQEDSAVYLCASSFIPGTGSNTGELFFGEGSRLTVL.

The J gene is TRBJ1-1, the V gene TRBV4-3; D not certain. Germline CDR1 is LGHNA and CDR2 is YSLEER. The CDR3 runs 15 residues. V shed 1 base and J shed 1 base, with 10 bases lying between them. The CDR3 is CASSQAYNSNTEAFF. The CDR3 DNA follows: TGCGCCAGCAGCCAAGCGTACAACTCGAACACTGAAGCTTTCTTT.

This clone has a single count. The rearrangement uses TRBV13 and TRBJ2-7; D is unresolved. Germline loops: CDR1 PRHDT, CDR2 FYEKMQ (reference sequence). The CDR3 consists of 14 residues. V dropped 0 bases and J dropped 3 bases, with 9 bases sitting between them. The CDR3 sequence is CASSLGQSLYEQYF. CDR3 nucleotides: TGTGCCAGCAGCTTAGGCCAGTCCCTCTACGAGCAGTACTTC.

The CDR3 loop reads CASSVGPSYEQYF. The CDR3 DNA follows: TGTGCCAGCAGCGTAGGCCCTTCCTACGAGCAGTACTTC. This chain uses TRBV7-2 with TRBJ2-7; D uncertain. The CDR3 is 13 residues long. Germline V gene data show CDR1 as SGHTA and CDR2 as FQGNSA. Trimming shortened V by 5 bases and J by 1 base, and 9 bases separated the two germline ends.

This chain uses TRBV27 with TRBJ2-1, with 8 bases identical to TRBD2. This CDR3 spans 14 amino acids. V gave up 9 bases and J gave up 3 bases; unmatched junction bases: 7. Germline V gene sequence: CDR1 MNHEY, CDR2 SMNVEV (reference sequence). DNA of the CDR3: TGTGCCAGTGGACATCTAGCGGGCTACAATGAGCAGTTCTTC. It translates to CASGHLAGYNEQFF.

The DNA of the CDR3 is TGTGCCAGCGGGGTCTACGAGCAGTACTTC. This translates into CASGVYEQYF. The chain combines TRBV2 with TRBJ2-7; D ambiguous. The CDR3 has 10 amino acids. Per germline, CDR1 SNHLY and CDR2 FYNNEI. Trimming took 8 bases from V and 3 from J, leaving 5 bases between them.

This chain joins TRBV11-2 and TRBJ1-4, with 7 bases fitting TRBD1. This CDR3 comprises 14 residues. Germline V gene data show CDR1 as SGHAT and CDR2 as FQNNGV. J lost 8 bases, V lost 6 bases, and 9 bases had no gene match. CDR3 protein: CASRPSTGVEKLFF. In DNA form, the CDR3 reads TGTGCCAGCAGACCGAGCACAGGGGTGGAAAAACTGTTTTTT. Variable domain in full (rest from reference TRBV11-2 and TRBJ1-4): EAGVAQSPRYKIIEKRQSVAFWCNPISGHATLYWYQQILGQGPKLLIQFQNNGVVDDSQLPKDRFSAERLKGVDSTLKIQPAKLEDSAVYLCASRPSTGVEKLFFGSGTQLSVL.

J is TRBJ1-4 and V is TRBV27; D is possibly TRBD1 (5 bases). Trimming cost V 8 bases and J 2 bases, with 18 bases left between them. The germline gives CDR1 MNHEY, CDR2 SMNVEV (reference sequence). The CDR3 runs 16 residues. The CDR3 DNA reads as TGTGCCAGCGGCAAGGGAGCCAGGGCGACTAATGAAAAACTGTTTTTT. This sequence encodes CASGKGARATNEKLFF.

The rearrangement links TRBV11-3 to TRBJ2-7; D is unresolved. This CDR3 has 13 amino acids. Germline V gives CDR1 SGHNT, CDR2 YENEEA. V dropped 3 bases and J dropped 3 bases, with 9 bases sitting between them. The CDR3 DNA reads TGTGCCAGCAGCTTTAGCTCGGGCTACGAGCAGTACTTC. Its protein is CASSFSSGYEQYF.

This chain uses TRBV9 with TRBJ2-2; D unresolved. Per germline, CDR1 SGDLS and CDR2 YYNGEE. The CDR3 is made up of 15 amino acids. Deletions cut 0 bases from V and 2 bases from J, with 8 bases between. The CDR3 sequence is CASSVGTDNTGELFF. The CDR3 DNA is TGTGCCAGCAGCGTAGGGACGGATAACACCGGGGAGCTGTTTTTT.

The CDR3 protein is CASSLFAGDSEQFF. The CDR3 region has the DNA TGTGCCAGCAGTTTATTTGCGGGAGACAGTGAGCAGTTCTTC. The genes are TRBV27 and TRBJ2-1; 7 bases are a match to TRBD2. Germline V gene lookup returns CDR1 MNHEY and CDR2 SMNVEV (reference sequence). V shed 1 base, J shed 9 bases, and the junction held 6 bases outside the gene matches. The CDR3 has 14 amino acids.

This chain joins TRBV6-1 and TRBJ1-2, with 7 bases aligning to TRBD1. The V segment lost 2 bases and the J segment 0 bases; nucleotides outside the gene matches: 6. Germline CDR1 is MNHNS and CDR2 is SASEGT. The CDR3 is 16 residues long. The CDR3 DNA follows: TGTGCCAGCAGTGAACCCCGACAGGGATCTAACTATGGCTACACCTTC. Translating gives CASSEPRQGSNYGYTF.

The chain couples TRBV6-5 to TRBJ2-1, with 8 bases fitting TRBD2. The CDR3 runs to 16 residues. Per the germline V gene, CDR1 is MNHEY and CDR2 is SVGAGI. J gave up 7 bases and V 4 bases, and 12 bases lay outside the gene matches. The CDR3 here is CASSLQLADDPNEQFF. For the CDR3, the DNA is TGTGCCAGCAGTTTACAACTAGCGGACGACCCAAATGAGCAGTTCTTC.

The J gene is TRBJ2-3, the V gene TRBV4-2; no definite D call. V gave up 4 bases and J gave up 6 bases, with 11 bases separating them. CDR1 is LGHNA and CDR2 is YNFKEQ in the germline V gene. The CDR3 spans 13 residues. CDR3 bases: TGTGCCAGCAGCCCCATCCCCACGGATACGCAGTATTTT. Translation: CASSPIPTDTQYF.

The chain joins TRBV27 to TRBJ2-1; D perhaps matches TRBD2 (5 bases). This CDR3 contains 15 residues. The germline V and J ends were trimmed by 5 bases and 4 bases, with 15 bases remaining between them. CDR1 MNHEY and CDR2 SMNVEV come from the germline V gene (reference sequence). CDR3 protein: CASSQTSSIYNEQFF. The CDR3 DNA reads as TGTGCCAGCAGTCAAACTAGTTCAATATACAATGAGCAGTTCTTC.

This chain connects TRBV30 to TRBJ2-7, with TRBD2 as a possible D gene (5 bases). CDR3 size: 12 residues. In germline, CDR1 is GTSNPN, CDR2 SVGIG (reference sequence). Trimming removed 0 bases from V and 5 bases from J, with 8 bases in between. For the CDR3, the DNA is TGTGCCTGGAGTGTACGGGGTGACGAGCAGTACTTC. Protein: CAWSVRGDEQYF. Full variable domain (rest looked up from reference TRBV30 and TRBJ2-7): SQTIHQWPATLVQPVGSPLSLECTVEGTSNPNLYWYRQAAGRGLQLLFYSVGIGQISSEVPQNLSASRPQDRQFILSSKKLLLSDSGFYLCAWSVRGDEQYFGPGTRLTVT.